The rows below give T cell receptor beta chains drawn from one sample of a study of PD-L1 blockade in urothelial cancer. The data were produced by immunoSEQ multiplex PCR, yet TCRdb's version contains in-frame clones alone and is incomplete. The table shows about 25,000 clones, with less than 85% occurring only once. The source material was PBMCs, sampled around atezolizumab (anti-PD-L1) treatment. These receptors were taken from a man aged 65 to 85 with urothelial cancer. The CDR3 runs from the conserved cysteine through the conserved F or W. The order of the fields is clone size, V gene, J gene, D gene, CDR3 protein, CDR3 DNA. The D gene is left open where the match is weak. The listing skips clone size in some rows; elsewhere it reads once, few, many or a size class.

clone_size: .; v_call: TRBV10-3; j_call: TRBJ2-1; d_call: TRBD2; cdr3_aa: CAISESVAGGPYNEQFF; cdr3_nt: TGTGCCATCAGTGAGTCGGTAGCGGGAGGCCCCTACAATGAGCAGTTCTTC
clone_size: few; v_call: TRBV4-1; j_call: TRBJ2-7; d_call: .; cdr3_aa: CASSQERGSGYEQYF; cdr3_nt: TGCGCCAGCAGCCAAGAACGGGGTAGCGGCTACGAGCAGTACTTC
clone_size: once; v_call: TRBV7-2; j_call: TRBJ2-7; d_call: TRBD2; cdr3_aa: CASSLPTSGSFEQYF; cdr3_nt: TGTGCCAGCAGCTTACCCACTAGCGGGAGCTTCGAGCAGTACTTC
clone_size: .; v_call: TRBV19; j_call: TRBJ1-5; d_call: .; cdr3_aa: CASSITTVSNQPQHF; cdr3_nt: TGTGCCAGTAGTATAACGACAGTAAGCAATCAGCCCCAGCATTTT
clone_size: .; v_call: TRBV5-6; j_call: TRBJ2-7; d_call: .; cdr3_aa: CASSFGGRSYEQYF; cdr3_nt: TGTGCCAGCAGCTTTGGCGGCCGCTCCTACGAGCAGTACTTC
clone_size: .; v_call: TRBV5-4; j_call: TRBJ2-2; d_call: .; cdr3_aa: CASSSGRNTGELFF; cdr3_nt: TGTGCCAGCAGCTCCGGGAGGAACACCGGGGAGCTGTTTTTT
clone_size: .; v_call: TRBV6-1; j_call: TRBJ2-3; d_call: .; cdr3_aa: CALQTGLGVRDTQYF; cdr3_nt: TGTGCCTTACAGACGGGACTCGGGGTACGAGATACGCAGTATTTT
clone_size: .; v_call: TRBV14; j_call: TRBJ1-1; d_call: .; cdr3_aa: CASSQVAGPYRAFF; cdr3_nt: TGTGCCAGCAGCCAAGTGGCAGGTCCGTACCGGGCTTTCTTT
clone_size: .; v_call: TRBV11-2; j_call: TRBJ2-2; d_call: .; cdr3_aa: CASSEDRGTGELFF; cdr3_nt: TGTGCCAGCAGCGAAGACCGAGGGACCGGGGAGCTGTTTTTT
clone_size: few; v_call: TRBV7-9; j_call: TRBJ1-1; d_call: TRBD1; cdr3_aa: CASSPPGQGRTEAFF; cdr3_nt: TGTGCCAGCAGCCCCCCCGGACAGGGACGCACTGAAGCTTTCTTT
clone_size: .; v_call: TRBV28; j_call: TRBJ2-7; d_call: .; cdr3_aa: CASRAGVTYEQYF; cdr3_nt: TGTGCCAGCAGGGCAGGGGTAACCTACGAGCAGTACTTC
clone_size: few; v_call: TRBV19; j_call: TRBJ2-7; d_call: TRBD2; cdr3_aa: CASSNLAGAYEQYF; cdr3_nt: TGTGCCAGTAGTAATCTAGCGGGAGCTTATGAGCAGTACTTC
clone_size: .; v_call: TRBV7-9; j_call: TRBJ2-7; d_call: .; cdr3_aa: CASSLGGGADYEQYF; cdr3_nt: TGTGCCAGCAGCTTAGGAGGGGGGGCGGACTACGAGCAGTACTTC
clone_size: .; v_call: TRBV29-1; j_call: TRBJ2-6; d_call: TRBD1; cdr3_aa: CSVTGGASSGANVLTF; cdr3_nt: TGCAGCGTTACAGGGGGCGCAAGCTCTGGGGCCAACGTCCTGACTTTC
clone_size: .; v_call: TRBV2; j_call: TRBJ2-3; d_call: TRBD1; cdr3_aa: CASRRRPTGGDTQYF; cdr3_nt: TGTGCCAGCAGACGGAGACCGACAGGGGGAGATACGCAGTATTTT
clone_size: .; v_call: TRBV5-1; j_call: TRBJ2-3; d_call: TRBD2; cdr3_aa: CASSLGLAGGGQTPDTQYF; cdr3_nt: TGCGCCAGCAGCTTGGGACTAGCGGGAGGAGGGCAAACCCCAGATACGCAGTATTTT
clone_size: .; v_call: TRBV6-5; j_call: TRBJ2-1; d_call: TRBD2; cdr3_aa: CASSDPTSGYNEQFF; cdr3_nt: TGTGCCAGCAGCGACCCAACTAGCGGCTACAATGAGCAGTTCTTC
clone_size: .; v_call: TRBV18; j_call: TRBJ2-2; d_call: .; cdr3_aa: CASSPLPSNTGELFF; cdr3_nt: TGTGCCAGCTCACCACTTCCCTCGAACACCGGGGAGCTGTTTTTT
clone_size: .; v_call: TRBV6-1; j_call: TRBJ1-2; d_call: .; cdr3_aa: CASSEFGDGYTF; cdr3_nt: TGTGCCAGCAGTGAATTCGGGGATGGCTACACCTTC
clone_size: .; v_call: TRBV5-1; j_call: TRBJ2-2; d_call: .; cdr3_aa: CASSLETTSTGELFF; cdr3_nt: TGCGCCAGCAGCTTGGAGACTACATCCACCGGGGAGCTGTTTTTT
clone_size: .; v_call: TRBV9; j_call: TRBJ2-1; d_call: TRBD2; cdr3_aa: CASSVSPAAGVSNEQFF; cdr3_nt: TGTGCCAGCAGCGTATCCCCTGCAGCGGGAGTGAGCAATGAGCAGTTCTTC
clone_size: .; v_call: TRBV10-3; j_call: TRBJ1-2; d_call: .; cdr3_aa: CAISPLKSYQGGYTF; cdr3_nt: TGTGCCATCAGCCCGCTAAAAAGTTATCAGGGCGGCTACACCTTC
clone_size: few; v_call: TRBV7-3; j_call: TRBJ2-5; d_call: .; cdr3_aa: CASSLGGLETQYF; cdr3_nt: TGTGCCAGCAGCTTAGGTGGACTAGAGACCCAGTACTTC
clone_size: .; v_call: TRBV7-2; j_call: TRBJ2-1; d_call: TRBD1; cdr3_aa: CASSFTGDSEQFF; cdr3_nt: TGTGCCAGCAGCTTCACAGGGGACAGTGAGCAGTTCTTC
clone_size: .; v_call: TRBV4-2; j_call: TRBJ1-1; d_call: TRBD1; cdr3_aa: CASSPGQGLEAFF; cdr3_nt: TGTGCCAGCAGCCCGGGACAGGGCCTTGAAGCTTTCTTT
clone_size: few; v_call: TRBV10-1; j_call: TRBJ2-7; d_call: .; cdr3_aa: CASSEGGTVHEQYF; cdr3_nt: TGCGCCAGCAGTGAGGGGGGGACAGTCCACGAGCAGTACTTC
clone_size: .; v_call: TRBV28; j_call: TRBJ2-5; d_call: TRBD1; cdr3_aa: CASSGRTGGMETQYF; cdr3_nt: TGTGCCAGCAGTGGCAGGACAGGGGGTATGGAGACCCAGTACTTC
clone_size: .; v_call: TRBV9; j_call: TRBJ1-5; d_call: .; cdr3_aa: CASSVGSGSNQPQHF; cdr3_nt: TGTGCCAGCAGCGTAGGGTCGGGTTCCAATCAGCCCCAGCATTTT
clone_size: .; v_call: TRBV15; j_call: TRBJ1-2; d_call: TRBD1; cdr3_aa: CATSTGGAGGYTF; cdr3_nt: TGTGCCACCAGCACAGGGGGCGCAGGTGGCTACACCTTC
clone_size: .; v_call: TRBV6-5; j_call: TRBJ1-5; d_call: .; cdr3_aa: CASSYIVRVLNQPQHF; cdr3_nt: TGTGCCAGCAGTTACATCGTCCGGGTTTTAAATCAGCCCCAGCATTTT
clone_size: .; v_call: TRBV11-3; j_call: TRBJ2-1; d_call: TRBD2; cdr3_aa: CASSSGATSGSYNEQFF; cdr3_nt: TGTGCCAGCAGCTCGGGAGCGACTAGCGGATCCTACAATGAGCAGTTCTTC
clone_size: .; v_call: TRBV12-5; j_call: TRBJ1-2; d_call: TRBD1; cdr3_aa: CASGPTGGEDGGGYTF; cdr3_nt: TGTGCTAGTGGTCCGACAGGGGGCGAGGATGGGGGAGGCTACACCTTC
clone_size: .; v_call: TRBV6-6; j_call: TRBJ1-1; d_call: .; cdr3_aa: CASSRDTEAFF; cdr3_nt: TGTGCCAGCAGTCGGGACACTGAAGCTTTCTTT
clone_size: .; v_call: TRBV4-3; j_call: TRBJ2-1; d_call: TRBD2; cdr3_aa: CASSERLAGYNEQFF; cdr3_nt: TGCGCCAGCAGCGAAAGACTAGCGGGCTATAATGAGCAGTTCTTC
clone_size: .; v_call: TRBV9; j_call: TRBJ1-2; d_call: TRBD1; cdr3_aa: CASSDWDRGQGYTF; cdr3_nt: TGTGCCAGCAGCGACTGGGACAGGGGGCAGGGCTACACCTTC
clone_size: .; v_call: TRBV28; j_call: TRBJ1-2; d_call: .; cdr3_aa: CASRTRTDYGYTF; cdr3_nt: TGTGCCAGCAGGACAAGGACAGACTATGGCTACACCTTC
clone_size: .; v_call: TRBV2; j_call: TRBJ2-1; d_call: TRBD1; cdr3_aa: CASRPTGDNEQFF; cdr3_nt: TGTGCCAGCAGGCCCACAGGGGACAATGAGCAGTTCTTC
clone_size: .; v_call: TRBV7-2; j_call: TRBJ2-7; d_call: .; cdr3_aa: CASSLTSTENEQYF; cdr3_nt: TGTGCCAGCAGCCTCACCTCGACGGAGAACGAGCAGTACTTC
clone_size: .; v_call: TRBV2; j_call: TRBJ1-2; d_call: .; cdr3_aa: CASSEVTGSYGYTF; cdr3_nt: TGTGCCAGCAGTGAGGTTACGGGGTCCTATGGCTACACCTTC
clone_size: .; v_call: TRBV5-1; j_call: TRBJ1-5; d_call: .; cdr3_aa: CASSLQGLTDQPQHF; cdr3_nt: TGCGCCAGCAGTCTCCAGGGGCTAACTGATCAGCCCCAGCATTTT
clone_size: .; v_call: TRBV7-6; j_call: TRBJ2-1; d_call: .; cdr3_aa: CASSLGETSEQFF; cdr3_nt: TGTGCCAGCAGCTTAGGGGAAACTAGCGAGCAGTTCTTC
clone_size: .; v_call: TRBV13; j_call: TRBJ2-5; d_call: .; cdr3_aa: CASRFQETQYF; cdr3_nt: TGTGCCAGCAGGTTCCAGGAGACCCAGTACTTC
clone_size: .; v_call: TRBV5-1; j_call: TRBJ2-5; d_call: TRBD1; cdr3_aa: CASSNRGLYETQYF; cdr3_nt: TGCGCCAGCAGCAACAGGGGGCTATATGAGACCCAGTACTTC
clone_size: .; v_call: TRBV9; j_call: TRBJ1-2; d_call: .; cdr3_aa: CASSPETRAGYGYTF; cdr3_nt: TGTGCCAGCAGCCCCGAGACCAGGGCTGGCTATGGCTACACCTTC
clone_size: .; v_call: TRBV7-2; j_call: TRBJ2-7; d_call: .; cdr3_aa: CASSLGEGVKYF; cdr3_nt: TGTGCCAGCAGCTTAGGAGAGGGGGTGAAGTACTTC
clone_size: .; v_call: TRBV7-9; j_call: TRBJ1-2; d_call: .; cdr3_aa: CASSLAVPGGSDGGYTF; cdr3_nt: TGTGCCAGCAGCTTAGCGGTCCCGGGGGGCTCTGATGGTGGCTACACCTTC
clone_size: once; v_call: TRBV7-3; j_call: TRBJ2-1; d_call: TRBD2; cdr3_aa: CASSPQAGGFNEQFF; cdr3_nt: TGTGCCAGCAGCCCCCAAGCGGGAGGGTTCAATGAGCAGTTCTTC
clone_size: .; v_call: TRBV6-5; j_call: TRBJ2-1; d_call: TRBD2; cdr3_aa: CASSSLAGGPHNEQFF; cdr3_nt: TGTGCCAGCAGTTCCCTAGCGGGAGGGCCCCACAATGAGCAGTTCTTC
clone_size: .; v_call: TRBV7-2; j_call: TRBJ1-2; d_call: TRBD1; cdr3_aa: CASSVRDRGAGYGYTF; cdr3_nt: TGTGCCAGCAGCGTCCGGGACAGGGGGGCGGGCTATGGCTACACCTTC
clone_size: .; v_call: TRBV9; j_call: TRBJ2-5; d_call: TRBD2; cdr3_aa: CASSEGLALRETQYF; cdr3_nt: TGTGCCAGCAGCGAGGGACTAGCGCTTCGAGAGACCCAGTACTTC
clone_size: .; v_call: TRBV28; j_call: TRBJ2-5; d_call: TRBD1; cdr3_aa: CASSPGDRTKTQYF; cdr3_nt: TGTGCCAGCAGTCCAGGGGACAGGACAAAGACCCAGTACTTC
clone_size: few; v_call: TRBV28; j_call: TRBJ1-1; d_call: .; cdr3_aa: CASSPRLIMNTEAFF; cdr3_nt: TGTGCCAGCAGTCCGAGACTGATAATGAACACTGAAGCTTTCTTT
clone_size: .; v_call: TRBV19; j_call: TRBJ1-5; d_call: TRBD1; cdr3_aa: CASNRDRGGQPQHF; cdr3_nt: TGTGCCAGTAACCGGGACAGGGGTGGTCAGCCCCAGCATTTT
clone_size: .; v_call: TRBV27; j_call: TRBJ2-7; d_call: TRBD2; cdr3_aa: CASSFYPSGSYEQYF; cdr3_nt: TGTGCCAGCAGTTTTTACCCTAGCGGTTCCTACGAGCAGTACTTC
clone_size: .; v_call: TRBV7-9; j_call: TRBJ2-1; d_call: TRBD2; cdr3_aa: CASSRTSAYNEQFF; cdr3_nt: TGTGCCAGCAGCCGGACTAGCGCTTACAATGAGCAGTTCTTC
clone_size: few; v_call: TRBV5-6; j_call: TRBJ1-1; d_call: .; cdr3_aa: CASSLDRDDEAFF; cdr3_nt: TGTGCCAGCAGCTTGGACAGGGACGATGAAGCTTTCTTT
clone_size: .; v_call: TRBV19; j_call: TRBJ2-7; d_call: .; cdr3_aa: CASSILYPDEQYF; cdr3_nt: TGTGCCAGTAGTATCCTTTACCCGGACGAGCAGTACTTC